This TCR beta chain comes out of a study of T cells in Graves' hyperthyroidism and ophthalmopathy. In germline, CDR1 is SEHNR, CDR2 FQNEAQ (reference sequence). Trimming cost V 7 bases and J 0 bases, with 16 bases left between them. This CDR3 contains 16 residues. TCR beta CDR3 region amplification was performed from RNA transcripts. HTBI primers drove first-round RT-PCR of the TCR CDR3. MiXCR, run by TCRdb on the multiplex PCR reads, gives a single entry per CDR3 protein. The top ten clones hold roughly a sixth of a sample with about 500,000 distinct CDR3 sequences, 17% of them seen once. This clonotype was picked up many times.

This sequence was found in a woman between 18 and 29 years old with Graves' ophthalmopathy. The genes are TRBV7-9 and TRBJ2-1, with unresolved D. Sequenced input: blood. The CDR3 nucleotides read TGTGCCAGCACCCCTCAGTCCCTGGGCTCCTACAATGAGCAGTTCTTC. This codes for CASTPQSLGSYNEQFF. The complete variable domain, with remaining parts taken from reference TRBV7-9 and TRBJ2-1, reads DTGVSQNPRHKITKRGQNVTFRCDPISEHNRLYWYRQTLGQGPEFLTYFQNEAQLEKSRLLSDRFSAERPKGSFSTLEIQRTEQGDSAMYLCASTPQSLGSYNEQFFGPGTRLTVL.